The present entry profiles one T cell receptor (beta chain) with its context. The protocol was immunoSEQ multiplex PCR, while the TCRdb copy is restricted to in-frame clones and leaves out a portion. Of 300,000 to 350,000 clones in the sample, around 90% were seen once. In Seattle, patients joined the study during active infection and were tracked longitudinally. The entry originates in a study of blood T cell repertoires in COVID-19. The specimen sequenced was peripheral blood. The sequence was obtained from a woman aged 40 to 50 with COVID-19, enrolled during active disease.

The CDR3 loop reads CASSRASGNQETQYF. The CDR3 DNA reads as TGTGCCAGCTCACGGGCTAGCGGGAACCAAGAGACCCAGTACTTC. The V and J genes are TRBV18 and TRBJ2-5, with 9 bases that match TRBD2. Germline values: CDR1 KGHSH, CDR2 LQKENI. This CDR3 has 15 residues. V lost 4 bases, J lost 0 bases, and 3 bases stayed unmatched.